The subject of this entry is one TCR beta chain. The investigators introduced synthetic TCR analog templates into each PCR as spikes. The assay was immunoSEQ multiplex PCR, and TCRdb's table has in-frame clones only and misses some. The profile covers approximately 45,000 clones, with 82% appearing a single time and 1.5% to 2% taken by the ten largest. This record comes from a study of PD-L1 blockade in urothelial cancer. This CDR3 spans 13 amino acids. J was trimmed by 4 bases and V by 7 bases; bases with no gene match: 5. The germline CDR1 and CDR2 sequences are MNHNY and SVGAGI (reference sequence). Noted time point: pretreatment peripheral blood.

This sequence joins TRBV6-6 and TRBJ2-3; 7 nucleotides agree with TRBD1. This receptor was taken from a man in his fifties with urothelial cancer. The material was PBMCs, obtained around atezolizumab (anti-PD-L1) treatment. The CDR3 loop is CASNLRGSDTQYF. CDR3 sequence (DNA): TGTGCCAGCAACCTCAGGGGGTCAGATACGCAGTATTTT.